The 23 T cell receptor beta chains listed next were all sequenced from one sample in a study of T cell responses to AZD1222 COVID-19 vaccine (dated by TCRdb to about 2021). Library method: the immunoSEQ multiplex PCR assay. In TCRdb, the immuneACCESS table is reduced to in-frame sequences with V and J assigned. These tables do not hold every clone; where another copy was compared, an unresolved V gene accounts for under half, and the others remain unexplained. Present in this sample are more than 50,000 clones, roughly nine tenths of which were seen just once. Approximately 4.1% of the sample belongs to the ten largest clones. The time point label, as the study defines it: baseline before first vaccination. The sequenced sample was peripheral blood, obtained on day 0 of AZD1222 vaccination. The receptors here all came from an adult in good health.

The chain uses TRBV3-1 (or the pseudogene TRBV3-2) and TRBJ1-6; 9 positions match TRBD1. The germline V gene encodes CDR1 LGHDT and CDR2 YNNKEL (reference sequence). The CDR3 is 17 residues long. V shed 1 base and J 5 bases; nucleotides not matched to a gene: 6. In nucleotides, the CDR3 is TGTGCCAGCAGCCAAGCAGGGACAGGGCTAAATAATTCACCCCTCCACTTT. Protein: CASSQAGTGLNNSPLHF.

The rearrangement joins TRBV7-9 to TRBJ1-3; no clear D. Looked up from germline, CDR1 is SEHNR and CDR2 is FQNEAQ (reference sequence). The CDR3 runs 14 residues. The V and J ends lost 2 bases and 0 bases respectively, with 5 bases between them. DNA of the CDR3: TGTGCCAGCAGCTTATCGGCCTCTGGAAACACCATATATTTT. It translates to CASSLSASGNTIYF.

The CDR3 sequence is CASSLGWDSYSSTDTQYF. For the CDR3, the DNA is TGCGCCAGCAGCTTGGGTTGGGACAGCTACTCTAGCACAGATACGCAGTATTTT. The rearrangement links TRBV5-1 to TRBJ2-3; TRBD1 aligns across 7 bases. Trimming took 0 bases from V and 0 from J; bases not matched to a gene: 10. The CDR3 length is 18 residues. CDR1 and CDR2 (germline): SGHRS, YFSETQ.

The chain recombines TRBV10-3 with TRBJ2-1; a weak D match, TRBD1 (5 bases). CDR3 length: 14 residues. Trimming removed 0 bases from V and 8 bases from J, with 11 bases in between. The germline CDR1 and CDR2 sequences are ENHRY and SYGVKD. The chain's CDR3 is CAISESQGRDEQFF. In nucleotides, the CDR3 is TGTGCCATCAGTGAGTCCCAGGGTCGCGATGAGCAGTTCTTC.

Only one count was recorded for this clone. The chain uses TRBV6-4 and TRBJ2-1; 7 bases fit TRBD1. V was clipped by 6 bases and J by 5 bases; unmatched bases: 7. Germline CDR1 and CDR2: MRHNA and SNTAGT. The CDR3 sequence is 14 residues long. CDR3 DNA sequence: TGTGCCAGCAGAGAAGCCGGGACAGACAATGAGCAGTTCTTC. Translating gives CASREAGTDNEQFF.

The rearrangement uses TRBV28 and TRBJ2-7; D is uncertain. This CDR3 is built from 12 residues. The V gene's germline CDR1 is MDHEN and CDR2 SYDVKM. The V and J ends lost 7 bases and 7 bases respectively, with 14 bases between them. The CDR3 region is CASIERLGEQYF. CDR3 bases: TGTGCCAGCATCGAAAGGTTGGGGGAGCAGTACTTC. The full variable domain, with the rest looked up from reference TRBV28 and TRBJ2-7, is DVKVTQSSRYLVKRTGEKVFLECVQDMDHENMFWYRQDPGLGLRLIYFSYDVKMKEKGDIPEGYSVSREKKERFSLILESASTNQTSMYLCASIERLGEQYFGPGTRLTVT.

This chain connects TRBV20-1 to TRBJ1-5; possibly TRBD1 for D (5 bases). CDR1 is DFQATT and CDR2 is SNEGSKA in the germline V gene (reference sequence). V was cut by 3 bases and J by 5 bases, with 11 bases left in between. This CDR3 region has 13 residues. The CDR3 nucleotides are TGCAGTGCTAGTGTACGGGGGGATCAGCCCCAGCATTTT. Amino acids: CSASVRGDQPQHF.

This rearrangement joins TRBV7-9 to TRBJ1-2, with D unclear. This CDR3 contains 16 residues. In germline, CDR1 is SEHNR, CDR2 FQNEAQ (reference sequence). Trimming removed 5 bases from V and 0 bases from J, with 16 bases in between. CDR3 protein: CASSAVGRPTNYGYTF. The DNA for the CDR3 is TGTGCCAGCAGCGCCGTAGGCAGGCCGACTAACTATGGCTACACCTTC.

The chain is built from TRBV11-2 and TRBJ1-1; no clear D gene. The germline gives CDR1 SGHAT, CDR2 FQNNGV. Between the trimmed V and J ends, which lost 1 base and 1 base, there was a span of 4 bases. The CDR3 runs to 13 residues. In DNA form, the CDR3 reads TGTGCCAGCAGCTTAGGGGGGAACACTGAAGCTTTCTTT. Protein: CASSLGGNTEAFF.

This clone was observed a handful of times. The V and J genes are TRBV10-1 and TRBJ1-3; no clear D. Germline V CDR1 and CDR2: WNHNN, SYGVQD (reference sequence). This CDR3 has 14 residues. V was trimmed by 9 bases and J by 1 base, leaving 13 bases between them. The CDR3 reads CARTKRKSGNTIYF. The CDR3 nucleotides are TGCGCCAGGACAAAAAGAAAATCTGGAAACACCATATATTTT.

The chain has TRBV5-5 and TRBJ1-1; a possible D gene is TRBD1 (6 bases). The CDR3 is 15 residues long. V was cut by 3 bases and J by 1 base, with 13 bases left in between. In germline, CDR1 is SGHKS, CDR2 YYEKEE (reference sequence). The CDR3 protein is CASSWGQGANTEAFF. The CDR3 nucleotides are TGTGCCAGCAGCTGGGGGCAGGGAGCGAACACTGAAGCTTTCTTT.

The chain recombines TRBV12-3 or TRBV12-4 with TRBJ1-5, with D unclear. V was clipped by 2 bases and J by 5 bases, with 7 bases between them. There are 13 residues in the CDR3. CDR3 DNA sequence: TGTGCCAGCAGTTTATTACGGGATCAGCCCCAGCATTTT. Translation gives CASSLLRDQPQHF.

The chain uses TRBV11-2 and TRBJ1-1; 8 nucleotides line up with TRBD1. Trimming cost V 3 bases and J 5 bases; bases outside gene matches: 8. The V gene's germline CDR1 is SGHAT and CDR2 FQNNGV. The CDR3 has 15 residues. The CDR3, as DNA: TGTGCCAGCAGCTTTATTCAGGGGGCGAGGACTGAAGCTTTCTTT. The encoded protein is CASSFIQGARTEAFF. The full variable domain, with the rest looked up from reference TRBV11-2 and TRBJ1-1, is EAGVAQSPRYKIIEKRQSVAFWCNPISGHATLYWYQQILGQGPKLLIQFQNNGVVDDSQLPKDRFSAERLKGVDSTLKIQPAKLEDSAVYLCASSFIQGARTEAFFGQGTRLTVV.

The V gene is TRBV10-3, the J gene TRBJ2-7; 9 nucleotides match TRBD1. The CDR3 is 13 amino acids. The J segment lost 2 bases and the V segment lost 8 bases, leaving 4 bases of the junction unmatched. Germline V gives CDR1 ENHRY, CDR2 SYGVKD. The CDR3 here is CAIRDRVTYEQYF. The CDR3 nucleotides read TGTGCCATCCGGGACAGGGTTACCTACGAGCAGTACTTC.

V and J are TRBV6-2 or TRBV6-3 and TRBJ1-3, with D possibly TRBD1 on 5 matching bases. The CDR3 runs 14 residues. Trimming took 6 bases from V and 2 from J, leaving 11 bases between them. Germline V gene lookup returns CDR1 MNHEY and CDR2 SVGEGT. The CDR3 is CASRPQGTGNTIYF. The CDR3 coding sequence is TGTGCCAGCAGACCTCAGGGAACTGGAAACACCATATATTTT.

The chain links TRBV28 to TRBJ1-2, with D perhaps TRBD1 (6 bases). The CDR3 is 17 residues long. Germline lookup yields CDR1 MDHEN and CDR2 SYDVKM. Trimming took off 1 base at V and 4 bases at J, with 19 bases between the two ends. CDR3 protein: CASSLLRRGQGIYGYTF. The DNA for the CDR3 is TGTGCCAGCAGTTTATTAAGGCGGGGGCAGGGGATCTATGGCTACACCTTC.

This chain links TRBV29-1 with TRBJ1-4; the D is unclear. The CDR3 length is 15 residues. Germline assignment: CDR1 SQVTM and CDR2 ANQGSEA. Trimming removed 6 bases from V and 3 bases from J, with 17 bases in between. DNA for the CDR3: TGCAGCGTGCGCAATAAGACGGTGTCTAATGAAAAACTGTTTTTT. Amino acid sequence: CSVRNKTVSNEKLFF.

This chain connects TRBV7-2 to TRBJ1-5, with 9 positions matching TRBD1. The CDR3 is 19 amino acids. Trimming cost V 2 bases and J 4 bases; bases outside gene matches: 15. Germline CDR1 reads SGHTA; CDR2 reads FQGNSA. This chain's CDR3 is CASSLLGPLTGGYNQPQHF. The CDR3 DNA is TGTGCCAGCAGCTTATTAGGCCCCCTGACAGGGGGGTATAATCAGCCCCAGCATTTT.

This chain joins TRBV4-2 and TRBJ1-4; unclear D gene. The V end was cut by 2 bases, the J end by 0 bases, with 1 base between. Per germline, CDR1 LGHNA and CDR2 YNFKEQ. CDR3 size: 13 residues. The CDR3: CASSQSTNEKLFF. DNA of the CDR3: TGTGCCAGCAGCCAATCAACTAATGAAAAACTGTTTTTT.

V gene TRBV28 combines with J gene TRBJ1-1, with D maybe TRBD1 (6 bases). This CDR3 is 15 amino acids long. Germline values: CDR1 MDHEN, CDR2 SYDVKM. Trimming removed 5 bases at V and 8 bases at J, with 21 bases between. The CDR3 sequence is CASSHRPQGKAEAFF. The DNA of the CDR3 is TGTGCCAGCAGTCATCGCCCCCAGGGGAAGGCCGAAGCTTTCTTT.

V and J are TRBV12-3 or TRBV12-4 and TRBJ2-7; the D gene is possibly TRBD1 (6 bases). The CDR3 contains 13 residues. The V end lost 6 bases, the J end lost 7 bases, and 16 bases lay between the germline ends. This CDR3 is CASSHRDRGEQYF. The CDR3 coding sequence is TGTGCCAGCAGCCACAGGGATCGGGGAGAGCAGTACTTC.

For this clone: The junction departs from germline at one end; a sequencing error may be responsible. The chain recombines TRBV4-1 with TRBJ2-7; 12 bases fit TRBD2. The germline CDR1 and CDR2 sequences are MGHRA and YSYEKL. The CDR3 is made up of 15 amino acids. The CDR3 loop reads CTSSLGTSGQYEQYF. In nucleotides, the CDR3 is TGCACCAGCAGCCTTGGGACTAGCGGGCAATACGAGCAGTACTTC.

This rearrangement joins TRBV5-1 to TRBJ2-7; either TRBD1 or TRBD2 may fit D (5 bases each). The CDR3 runs 13 residues. The ends were cut back, 3 bases at V and 2 bases at J, with 9 bases in the middle. Germline CDR1 is SGHRS and CDR2 is YFSETQ. The CDR3 reads CASSWDGPYEQYF. The CDR3 DNA follows: TGCGCCAGCAGCTGGGACGGTCCCTACGAGCAGTACTTC. Based on the CDR3 plus reference TRBV5-1 and TRBJ2-7, the full variable domain is KAGVTQTPRYLIKTRGQQVTLSCSPISGHRSVSWYQQTPGQGLQFLFEYFSETQRNKGNFPGRFSGRQFSNSRSEMNVSTLELGDSALYLCASSWDGPYEQYFGPGTRLTVT.